Each of the 10 T cell receptor beta chains below was sequenced from the same sample in a study of cytomegalovirus exposure and HLA in healthy donors. Both 60 Vbeta primers and 13 Jbeta primers went into the PCR. Sequenced by immunoSEQ multiplex PCR; TCRdb stores in-frame clones only, minus some. The sample contains 120,000 to 150,000 clones, roughly 86% of which appear only once. Sequencing was carried out using PBMCs. These receptors all stem from a man between 18 and 35 years old in good health and CMV-seropositive.

This chain connects TRBV6-4 to TRBJ2-3; D might be TRBD2 (5 bases). The germline CDR1 and CDR2 sequences are MRHNA and SNTAGT. The CDR3 contains 16 residues. Trimming left V 5 bases short and J 0 bases short, with 15 bases between. The CDR3 DNA reads as TGTGCCAGCAGTCGGGGTTCGAGCGGCAGCACAGATACGCAGTATTTT. Protein sequence: CASSRGSSGSTDTQYF.

The chain employs TRBV29-1 and TRBJ2-3; the D gene is possibly TRBD1 (6 bases). This CDR3 region has 12 residues. Germline-derived CDR1 and CDR2 are SQVTM and ANQGSEA. Trimming shortened V by 2 bases and J by 3 bases, and 6 bases separated the two germline ends. The CDR3 nucleotides read TGCAGCGTTGAAACAGGGACAGATACGCAGTATTTT. It codes for CSVETGTDTQYF.

V gene TRBV6-6 combines with J gene TRBJ1-5; a weak D match, TRBD1 (5 bases). This CDR3 has 14 residues. Germline V lookup: CDR1 MNHNY, CDR2 SVGAGI (reference sequence). The V and J ends lost 6 bases and 7 bases respectively, with 16 bases between them. The CDR3: CASSLTWGTQPQHF. The DNA for the CDR3 is TGTGCCAGCAGCCTGACATGGGGCACCCAGCCCCAGCATTTT.

A few counts support this clone. The V call is TRBV5-1, the J call TRBJ2-6, with D uncertain. CDR1 is SGHRS, CDR2 YFSETQ, per germline. V was clipped by 6 bases and J by 0 bases, with 7 bases between them. The CDR3 length is 14 residues. The CDR3 sequence is CASTGFSGANVLTF. CDR3 nucleotides: TGCGCCAGCACCGGTTTCTCTGGGGCCAACGTCCTGACTTTC.

The rearrangement joins TRBV28 to TRBJ1-3; a weak D match, TRBD1 (6 bases). This CDR3 comprises 15 residues. The germline V gene has CDR1 MDHEN and CDR2 SYDVKM. V lost 5 bases and J 0 bases, leaving 11 bases between the germline ends. The chain's CDR3 is CASSPRDNSGNTIYF. The CDR3 DNA reads as TGTGCCAGCAGTCCCCGGGACAACTCTGGAAACACCATATATTTT.

The chain combines TRBV19 with TRBJ1-1; TRBD1 matches at 9 bases. In germline, CDR1 is LNHDA, CDR2 SQIVND (reference sequence). This CDR3 spans 18 amino acids. The trim removed 4 bases at V and 4 bases at J, leaving 16 bases unmatched. The CDR3 spells CASSRWMGQGMTATEAFF. The DNA of the CDR3 is TGTGCCAGTAGTAGGTGGATGGGACAGGGTATGACTGCCACTGAAGCTTTCTTT.

The chain recombines TRBV29-1 with TRBJ2-5; D is perhaps TRBD1 (5 bases). Judging by the DNA end, TRBJ2-7 fits better; the J call may be wrong. This CDR3 contains 12 residues. Germline V gene sequence: CDR1 SQVTM, CDR2 ANQGSEA. For the CDR3, the DNA is TGCAGCGTTGAAGCGGACACCTACGAGCAGTACTTC. The encoded protein is CSVEADTYEQYF.

V is TRBV18 and J is TRBJ2-7; maybe TRBD1 (5 bases). The V end lost 5 bases, the J end lost 5 bases, and 13 bases lay between the germline ends. CDR3 length: 13 residues. Per germline, CDR1 KGHSH and CDR2 LQKENI. In DNA, the CDR3 is TGTGCCAGCTCAACTATTGGGGCCGACGAGCAGTACTTC. Translated, it gives CASSTIGADEQYF.

The J gene is TRBJ2-1, the V gene TRBV7-8; possible D gene TRBD1, 6 bases. Germline values: CDR1 SGHVS, CDR2 FQNEAQ. The CDR3 consists of 16 residues. The V and J ends lost 5 bases and 7 bases respectively, with 21 bases between them. The CDR3 bases are TGTGCCAGCAGCCTTATACCGGGACCCCAGGGGAATGAGCAGTTCTTC. This encodes CASSLIPGPQGNEQFF.

V and J are TRBV1 and TRBJ2-2; TRBD2 is the table's D call and was not checked against the DNA. TRBV1 is annotated as a pseudogene. This CDR3 contains 17 residues. CDR3 sequence: CTSSQARIGGVTGELFF. The DNA for the CDR3 is TGCACCAGCAGCCAAGCTAGGATAGGTGGTGTGACCGGGGAGCTGTTTTTT.